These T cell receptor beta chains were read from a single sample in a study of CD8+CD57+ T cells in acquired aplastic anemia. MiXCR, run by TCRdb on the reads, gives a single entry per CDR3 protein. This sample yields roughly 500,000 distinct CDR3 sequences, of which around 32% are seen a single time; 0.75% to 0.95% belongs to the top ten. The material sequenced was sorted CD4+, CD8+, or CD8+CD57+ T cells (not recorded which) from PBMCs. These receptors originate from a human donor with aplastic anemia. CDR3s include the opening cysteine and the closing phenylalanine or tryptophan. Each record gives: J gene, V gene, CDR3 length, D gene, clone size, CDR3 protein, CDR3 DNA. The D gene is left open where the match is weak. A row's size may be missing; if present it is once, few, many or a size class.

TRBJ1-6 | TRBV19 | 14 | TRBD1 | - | CASASTGGPSPLHF | TGTGCCAGTGCTTCCACAGGGGGCCCTTCACCCCTCCACTTT
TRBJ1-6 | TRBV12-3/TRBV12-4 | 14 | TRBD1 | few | CASRAGQENSPLHF | TGTGCCAGCAGGGCCGGACAGGAGAATTCACCCCTCCACTTT
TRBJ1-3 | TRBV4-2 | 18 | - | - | CASSQERTQTPSGNTIYF | TGTGCCAGCAGCCAAGAGAGGACACAAACGCCCTCTGGAAACACCATATATTTT
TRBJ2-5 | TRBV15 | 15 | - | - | CATSSYRWYQETQYF | TGTGCCACCAGCAGTTACCGATGGTACCAAGAGACCCAGTACTTC
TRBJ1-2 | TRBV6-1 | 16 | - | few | CASRTGISPGNYGYTF | TGTGCCAGCAGAACGGGGATCTCACCGGGAAACTATGGCTACACCTTC
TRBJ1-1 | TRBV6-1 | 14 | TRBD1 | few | CASSTTLGQGWTFF | TGTGCCAGCAGTACCACGCTGGGACAGGGATGGACTTTCTTT
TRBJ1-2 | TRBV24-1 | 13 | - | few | CATSRPDSGGYTF | TGTGCCACCAGCAGACCGGACAGTGGGGGCTACACCTTC
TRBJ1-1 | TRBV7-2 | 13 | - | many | CASTRLVNTEAFF | TGTGCCAGCACCAGGTTGGTGAACACTGAAGCTTTCTTT
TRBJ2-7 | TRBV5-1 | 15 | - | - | CASSLVGGVSYEQYF | TGCGCCAGCAGCTTGGTCGGGGGTGTATCCTACGAGCAGTACTTC
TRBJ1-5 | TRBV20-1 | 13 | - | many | CSVSGQGNQPQHF | TGCAGTGTATCGGGGCAGGGTAATCAGCCCCAGCATTTT
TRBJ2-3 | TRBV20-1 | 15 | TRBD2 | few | CSAGVSGDSTDTQYF | TGCAGTGCTGGGGTTAGCGGGGATAGCACAGATACGCAGTATTTT
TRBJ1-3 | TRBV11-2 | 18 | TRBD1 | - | CASSLEGTGGAGGNTIYF | TGTGCCAGCAGCTTAGAAGGGACAGGGGGCGCCGGTGGAAACACCATATATTTT
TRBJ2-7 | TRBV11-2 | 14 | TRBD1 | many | CASSLEGGRYEQYF | TGTGCCAGCAGCTTAGAAGGGGGCAGATACGAGCAGTACTTC
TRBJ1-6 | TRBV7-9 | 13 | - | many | CASSSRQYSPLHF | TGTGCCAGCAGCTCCCGACAGTATTCACCCCTCCACTTT
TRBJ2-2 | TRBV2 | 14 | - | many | CASKQERDTGELFF | TGTGCCAGCAAACAGGAAAGGGACACCGGGGAGCTGTTTTTT
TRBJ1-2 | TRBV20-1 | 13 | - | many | CSARGQMSYGYTF | TGCAGTGCTAGAGGACAGATGTCCTATGGCTACACCTTC
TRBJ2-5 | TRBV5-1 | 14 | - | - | CASSLVPDAGTQYF | TGCGCCAGCAGCTTGGTACCAGACGCGGGGACCCAGTACTTC
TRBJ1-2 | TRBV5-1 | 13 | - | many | CASSFDKDYGYTF | TGCGCCAGCAGCTTCGACAAGGACTATGGCTACACCTTC
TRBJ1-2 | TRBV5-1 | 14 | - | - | CASSLGQTDYGYTF | TGCGCCAGCAGCTTGGGACAGACAGATTATGGCTACACCTTC
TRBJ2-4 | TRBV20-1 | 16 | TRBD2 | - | CSARPSGAAAKNIQYF | TGCAGTGCTAGACCTAGCGGGGCGGCTGCCAAAAACATTCAGTACTTC
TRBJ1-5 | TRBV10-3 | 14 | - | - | CAISEQPGDQPQHF | TGTGCCATCAGTGAACAGCCAGGGGATCAGCCCCAGCATTTT
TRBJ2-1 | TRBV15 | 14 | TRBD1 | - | CATSRNGQGREQFF | TGTGCCACCAGCAGGAATGGACAGGGTCGTGAGCAGTTCTTC
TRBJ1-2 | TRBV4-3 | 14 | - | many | CASSQVGTNYGYTF | TGCGCCAGCAGCCAAGTTGGGACCAACTATGGCTACACCTTC
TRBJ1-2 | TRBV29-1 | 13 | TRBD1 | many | CSVDPGTGNGYTF | TGCAGCGTTGACCCCGGGACAGGGAATGGCTACACCTTC
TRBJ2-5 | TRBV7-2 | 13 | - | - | CASSATRLETQYF | TGTGCCAGCAGCGCGACTCGTCTTGAGACCCAGTACTTC
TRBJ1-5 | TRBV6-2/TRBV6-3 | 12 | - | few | CASSYRHQPQHF | TGTGCCAGCAGTTACAGACACCAGCCCCAGCATTTT
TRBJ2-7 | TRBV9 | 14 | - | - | CASSAGGVVYEQYF | TGTGCCAGCAGCGCAGGGGGGGTTGTCTACGAGCAGTACTTC
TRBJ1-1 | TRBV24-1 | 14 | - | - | CATKDSVAPTEAFF | TGTGCCACTAAGGACAGTGTCGCGCCAACTGAAGCTTTCTTT
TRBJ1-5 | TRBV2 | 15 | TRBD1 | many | CASSHSWDRGNTQHF | TGTGCCAGCAGCCACAGCTGGGACAGGGGCAATACCCAGCATTTT
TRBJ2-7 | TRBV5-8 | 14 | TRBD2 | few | CASSLETSGYEQYF | TGTGCCAGCAGCTTGGAGACTAGCGGGTACGAGCAGTACTTC
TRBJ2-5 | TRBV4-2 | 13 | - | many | CASSFAPRETQYF | TGTGCCAGCAGCTTCGCCCCCCGAGAGACCCAGTACTTC
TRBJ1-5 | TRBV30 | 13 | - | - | CAWSEQMDQPQHF | TGTGCCTGGAGTGAACAGATGGATCAGCCCCAGCATTTT
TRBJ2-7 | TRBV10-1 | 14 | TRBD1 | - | CASGWTGGSDEQYF | TGTGCCAGCGGATGGACAGGGGGCTCGGACGAGCAGTACTTC
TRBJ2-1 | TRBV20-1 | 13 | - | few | CSARAGFRNEQFF | TGCAGTGCTAGAGCGGGTTTCCGTAATGAGCAGTTCTTC
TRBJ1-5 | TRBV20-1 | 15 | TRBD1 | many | CSARVSGGGNQPQHF | TGCAGTGCTAGAGTATCAGGGGGCGGCAATCAGCCCCAGCATTTT
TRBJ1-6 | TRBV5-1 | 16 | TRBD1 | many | CASSLAAGGDNSPLHF | TGCGCCAGCAGCTTGGCTGCAGGGGGCGATAATTCACCCCTCCACTTT
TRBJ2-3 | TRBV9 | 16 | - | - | CASSVGAGGFTDTQYF | TGTGCCAGCAGCGTAGGAGCTGGCGGGTTCACAGATACGCAGTATTTT
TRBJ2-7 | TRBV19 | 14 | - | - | CASTPKEGGYEQYF | TGTGCCAGTACCCCCAAGGAGGGAGGATACGAGCAGTACTTC
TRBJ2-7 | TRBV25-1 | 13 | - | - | CASSGGDLGEQYF | TGTGCCAGCAGTGGGGGGGACCTCGGCGAGCAGTATTTC
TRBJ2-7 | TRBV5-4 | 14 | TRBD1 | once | CASSLQGANYEQYF | TGTGCCAGCAGTCTACAGGGGGCTAACTACGAGCAGTACTTC
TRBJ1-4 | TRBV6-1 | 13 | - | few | CASSEDWDSGLFF | TGTGCCAGCAGTGAGGACTGGGACTCCGGACTGTTTTTT
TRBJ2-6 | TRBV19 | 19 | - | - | CASSLQGQRFSSGANVLTF | TGTGCCAGTAGTCTTCAAGGACAACGCTTTTCCTCTGGGGCCAACGTCCTGACTTTC